The source of this T cell receptor beta chain is a study of CD8 T cells in ankylosing spondylitis. Whole-study results and caveats: Clones linked to disease were reported to show significant enrichment in matched ankylosing spondylitis synovial fluid. A TCR beta motif of 7 to 9 highly homologous variants seemed to mark ankylosing spondylitis blood.

On this clonotype: Antigen: not known.

CDR1 SGHAT and CDR2 FQNNGV come from the germline V gene. CDR3 length equals 14 residues. V lost 2 bases and J 6 bases, leaving 10 bases between the germline ends. TCRdb reprocessed the 5' RACE reads with MiXCR, giving one entry per CDR3 protein. The data contain roughly 440,000 distinct CDR3 sequences, roughly 17% of them singletons. The sequencing input was blood, either unsorted or a sorted T cell fraction (not recorded which). J is TRBJ2-2 and V is TRBV11-2; D might be TRBD2 (5 bases). The TCR was taken from a male donor with ankylosing spondylitis. CDR3 nucleotide sequence: TGTGCCAGCAGCTTATCTATTAGCGCCGGGGAGCTGTTTTTT. It specifies CASSLSISAGELFF.